What follows are 32 T cell receptor beta chains derived from one specimen sequenced in a study of cytomegalovirus exposure and HLA in healthy donors. PCR primers comprised 60 Vbeta and 13 Jbeta primers. Profiled with immunoSEQ multiplex PCR; TCRdb holds only in-frame clones, not every one. The table lists some 70,000 clones, approximately 72% of them singletons. Source material: PBMCs. Receptor source: a woman aged 25 to 39 in good health and CMV-seronegative.

This rearrangement joins TRBV29-1 to TRBJ1-2; D unresolved. Trimming cost V 1 base and J 0 bases, with 12 bases left between them. The CDR3 has 15 amino acids. CDR1 and CDR2 (germline): SQVTM, ANQGSEA. The CDR3 coding sequence is TGCAGCGTTGAAGGAGCAGCGACTTCTAACTATGGCTACACCTTC. It encodes CSVEGAATSNYGYTF.

This rearrangement joins TRBV6-1 to TRBJ1-5; D is possibly TRBD1 (5 bases). CDR3 length equals 13 residues. The V end was cut by 8 bases, the J end by 2 bases, with 10 bases between. Per the germline V gene, CDR1 is MNHNS and CDR2 is SASEGT. Here the CDR3 reads CASQGVGNQPQHF. The CDR3 DNA reads TGTGCCAGCCAAGGGGTCGGCAATCAGCCCCAGCATTTT.

This chain uses TRBV4-1 with TRBJ2-2; perhaps TRBD1 as D (6 bases). Germline V lookup: CDR1 MGHRA, CDR2 YSYEKL. The CDR3 runs 17 residues. V dropped 4 bases and J dropped 1 base, with 16 bases sitting between them. This CDR3 reads CASSPGGQRGNTGELFF. The DNA of the CDR3 is TGCGCCAGCAGCCCGGGTGGACAGCGTGGGAACACCGGGGAGCTGTTTTTT.

V is TRBV9 and J is TRBJ2-2, with D possibly matching TRBD2 (6 bases). CDR1 and CDR2 from the germline V gene are SGDLS and YYNGEE. V was trimmed by 0 bases and J by 6 bases, leaving 9 bases between them. This CDR3 region has 14 residues. CDR3 residues: CASSVVGGPGELFF. CDR3 DNA: TGTGCCAGCAGCGTAGTAGGAGGGCCCGGGGAGCTGTTTTTT.

The chain joins TRBV19 to TRBJ1-2, with D unresolved. The germline V gene encodes CDR1 LNHDA and CDR2 SQIVND (reference sequence). This CDR3 has 13 residues. Between the trimmed V and J ends, which lost 0 bases and 3 bases, there was a span of 5 bases. The CDR3 loop reads CASSIEHDYGYTF. The CDR3, as DNA: TGTGCCAGTAGTATAGAACATGACTATGGCTACACCTTC.

This clone appeared a few times. This chain connects TRBV7-9 to TRBJ2-7; TRBD2 aligns across 8 bases. The CDR3 extends over 15 amino acids. V gave up 4 bases and J gave up 0 bases; unmatched junction bases: 5. Germline V gene data show CDR1 as SEHNR and CDR2 as FQNEAQ (reference sequence). CDR3 residues: CASSSPSGSSYEQYF. The DNA of the CDR3 is TGTGCCAGCAGCTCCCCCAGCGGGAGCTCCTACGAGCAGTACTTC.

V and J are TRBV6-4 and TRBJ2-3, with TRBD2 matching over 10 bases. V dropped 2 bases and J dropped 4; count of bases not matched to a gene: 6. This CDR3 contains 16 residues. Germline V gene sequence: CDR1 MRHNA, CDR2 SNTAGT. The CDR3 protein is CASSDSGGAGADTQYF. The CDR3 nucleotides read TGTGCCAGCAGTGACAGCGGGGGGGCCGGCGCAGATACGCAGTATTTT.

V and J are TRBV7-8 and TRBJ1-1, with TRBD1 matching 9 bases. CDR1 SGHVS and CDR2 FQNEAQ come from the germline V gene. The CDR3 runs 15 residues. J gave up 3 bases and V 3 bases, and 5 bases lay outside the gene matches. The CDR3 DNA sequence: TGTGCCAGCAGCTTCGCCCGGGACAGGGACACTGAAGCTTTCTTT. This encodes CASSFARDRDTEAFF.

This clone was picked up a small number of times. CDR3 nucleotide sequence: TGTGCCAGCAGTGAAGCCGGGACTGGGGCCAACGTCCTGACTTTC. Amino acids: CASSEAGTGANVLTF. This rearrangement joins TRBV6-1 to TRBJ2-6, with D perhaps TRBD2 (5 bases). Germline V gene data show CDR1 as MNHNS and CDR2 as SASEGT. This CDR3 is 15 amino acids long. V lost 0 bases and J 2 bases, leaving 5 bases between the germline ends.

The rearrangement links TRBV5-4 to TRBJ1-6; D is unresolved. This CDR3 is 16 amino acids long. Germline-derived CDR1 and CDR2 are SGHNT and YYREEE (reference sequence). The ends were cut back, 3 bases at V and 0 bases at J, with 10 bases in the middle. The CDR3 region has the DNA TGTGCCAGCAGCTCCATCGTGAGCTCCTATAATTCACCCCTCCACTTT. This codes for CASSSIVSSYNSPLHF.

This clone occurred a few times. The V call is TRBV6-5, the J call TRBJ2-1; 7 nucleotides line up with TRBD2. Germline V gene lookup returns CDR1 MNHEY and CDR2 SVGAGI. V lost 4 bases, J lost 5 bases, and 8 bases stayed unmatched. This CDR3 comprises 15 residues. CDR3 residues: CASSSGGWYNNEQFF. For the CDR3, the DNA is TGTGCCAGCAGTTCCGGGGGGTGGTATAACAATGAGCAGTTCTTC.

V and J are TRBV5-1 and TRBJ1-2; D is undetermined. Trimming took off 4 bases at V and 2 bases at J, with 12 bases between the two ends. CDR1 is SGHRS, CDR2 YFSETQ, per germline. CDR3 length equals 14 residues. Here the CDR3 reads CASSHSTPNYGYTF. The CDR3 DNA reads TGCGCCAGCAGCCACTCGACTCCAAACTATGGCTACACCTTC.

The chain uses TRBV4-1 and TRBJ2-5, with TRBD2 matching over 13 bases. Looked up from germline, CDR1 is MGHRA and CDR2 is YSYEKL. The CDR3 spans 18 residues. V was pared by 1 base and J by 3 bases, with 8 bases of the junction left unmatched. CDR3 amino acids: CASSQVGRLAGGKETQYF. CDR3 bases: TGCGCCAGCAGCCAAGTGGGTCGACTAGCGGGGGGAAAAGAGACCCAGTACTTC.

The V and J genes are TRBV30 and TRBJ1-2; 7 bases agree with TRBD1. V trimming: 4 bases; J trimming: 10 bases; junction bases outside the gene matches: 9. CDR3 size: 12 residues. Germline V gene data show CDR1 as GTSNPN and CDR2 as SVGIG (reference sequence). CDR3 nucleotide sequence: TGTGCCTGGACGGCAGGGGGGACGGACTACACCTTC. This gives the protein CAWTAGGTDYTF.

This chain uses TRBV6-4 with TRBJ2-3, with 11 bases identical to TRBD2. Germline CDR1 MRHNA, CDR2 SNTAGT. This CDR3 has 15 residues. Trimming cost V 5 bases and J 0 bases; bases outside gene matches: 1. CDR3 region: CASSTSGGSTDTQYF. CDR3 coding DNA: TGTGCCAGCAGTACTAGCGGGGGTAGCACAGATACGCAGTATTTT.

The chain is built from TRBV19 and TRBJ1-1, with a weak D call TRBD1 (5 bases). Trimming pared 8 bases from V and 1 base from J, leaving 14 bases between. The CDR3 spans 14 residues. Germline CDR1 is LNHDA and CDR2 is SQIVND (reference sequence). In DNA, the CDR3 is TGTGCCAGTCAACTACAGGCTCGGAACACTGAAGCTTTCTTT. This translates into CASQLQARNTEAFF.

The V and J genes are TRBV30 and TRBJ1-4, with 8 nucleotides matching TRBD1. Trimming took 0 bases from V and 8 from J; bases not matched to a gene: 8. Germline V lookup: CDR1 GTSNPN, CDR2 SVGIG (reference sequence). This CDR3 contains 15 residues. DNA for the CDR3: TGTGCCTGGAGTGTAAAGTCAGGGGGCAGGGAAAAACTGTTTTTT. This translates into CAWSVKSGGREKLFF. The full variable domain, rest sourced from reference TRBV30 and TRBJ1-4, is SQTIHQWPATLVQPVGSPLSLECTVEGTSNPNLYWYRQAAGRGLQLLFYSVGIGQISSEVPQNLSASRPQDRQFILSSKKLLLSDSGFYLCAWSVKSGGREKLFFGSGTQLSVL.

V is TRBV6-6 and J is TRBJ2-7; 7 bases are shared with TRBD1. The CDR3 has 16 amino acids. Trimming at V came to 5 bases and at J to 3 bases, leaving 13 bases not matched to a gene. Germline CDR1 reads MNHNY; CDR2 reads SVGAGI (reference sequence). CDR3 amino acids: CASSRKVGTDFYEQYF. The CDR3 DNA sequence: TGTGCCAGCAGTCGCAAAGTTGGGACAGACTTCTACGAGCAGTACTTC.

This chain connects TRBV6-5 to TRBJ1-3; D possibly corresponds to TRBD1 (6 bases). CDR3 length: 15 amino acids. The V and J ends lost 5 bases and 3 bases respectively, with 14 bases between them. The germline V gene encodes CDR1 MNHEY and CDR2 SVGAGI. CDR3 bases: TGTGCCAGCAGTCGGACAAAGGGGGTTGGAAACACCATATATTTT. Translated, it gives CASSRTKGVGNTIYF.

The V and J genes are TRBV9 and TRBJ2-1; 7 bases line up with TRBD2. This CDR3 has 14 amino acids. Germline V gene lookup returns CDR1 SGDLS and CDR2 YYNGEE. Trimming cost V 3 bases and J 6 bases; bases outside gene matches: 6. The CDR3 DNA reads as TGTGCCAGCAGCGACTGGGGGGGAAGCAATGAGCAGTTCTTC. Its translation is CASSDWGGSNEQFF.

V gene TRBV4-2 combines with J gene TRBJ2-1; no clear D. The CDR3 runs 16 residues. V dropped 1 base and J dropped 4 bases, with 14 bases sitting between them. Germline V gene data show CDR1 as LGHNA and CDR2 as YNFKEQ. In DNA, the CDR3 is TGTGCCAGCAGCCAAGGTCTTGCTATTTCTTACAATGAGCAGTTCTTC. Translating gives CASSQGLAISYNEQFF.

Comments on this clone: The junction differs from germline at one of its ends, possibly a read error. Other nucleotide sequences from this sample produce the same CDR3. The V and J genes are TRBV6-5 and TRBJ2-7; weak D call: TRBD2 (6 bases). This CDR3 has 12 residues. CDR1 and CDR2 from the germline V gene are MNHEY and SVGAGI. CDR3 coding DNA: TGTGCCAGCAGTTACTCCAGCGGGCAGCAGTACTTT. It translates to CASSYSSGQQYF.

This clone was found once. This sequence joins TRBV10-3 and TRBJ1-1, with 10 bases identical to TRBD1. After removal of 4 bases from V and 4 bases from J, the junction contained 15 bases not matched to a gene. Germline values: CDR1 ENHRY, CDR2 SYGVKD. This CDR3 contains 18 residues. This CDR3 is CAISGPSRQGARVTEAFF. For the CDR3, the DNA is TGTGCCATCAGTGGACCTTCGAGACAGGGGGCAAGAGTCACTGAAGCTTTCTTT.

The chain links TRBV6-5 to TRBJ2-2; TRBD1 might be the D (6 bases). Trimming took off 4 bases at V and 5 bases at J, with 8 bases between the two ends. The CDR3 runs to 13 residues. Germline assignment: CDR1 MNHEY and CDR2 SVGAGI. DNA of the CDR3: TGTGCCAGCAGTTCCGACAGGACCGGGGAGCTGTTTTTT. Protein product: CASSSDRTGELFF.

This rearrangement joins TRBV9 to TRBJ2-1; 8 nucleotides agree with TRBD2. In germline, CDR1 is SGDLS, CDR2 YYNGEE. J gave up 0 bases and V 0 bases, and 5 bases lay outside the gene matches. The CDR3 runs 17 residues. The CDR3 spells CASSVDPAGASYNEQFF. The CDR3 DNA reads TGTGCCAGCAGCGTAGACCCAGCGGGGGCCTCCTACAATGAGCAGTTCTTC.

The chain couples TRBV6-6 to TRBJ2-1; maybe TRBD2 (6 bases). V was cut by 6 bases and J by 10 bases, with 25 bases left in between. This CDR3 is built from 16 residues. Per the germline V gene, CDR1 is MNHNY and CDR2 is SVGAGI (reference sequence). The CDR3: CASRSAPGLLLEEQFF. DNA of the CDR3: TGTGCCAGCAGAAGCGCCCCGGGACTCTTATTAGAGGAGCAGTTCTTC.

This clone was observed a handful of times. The DNA of the CDR3 is TGTGCCAGCAGTTTATCCCCCTCGACTAGCAATGAGCAGTTCTTC. It is translated as CASSLSPSTSNEQFF. The chain combines TRBV27 with TRBJ2-1; D perhaps matches TRBD2 (6 bases). The V and J ends lost 0 bases and 6 bases respectively, with 12 bases between them. The CDR3 runs 15 residues. Germline CDR1 MNHEY, CDR2 SMNVEV (reference sequence).

This chain connects TRBV7-8 to TRBJ1-5; 10 nucleotides agree with TRBD1. From germline, CDR1 is SGHVS and CDR2 FQNEAQ. V was clipped by 3 bases and J by 2 bases; unmatched bases: 4. The CDR3 covers 16 residues. CDR3 nucleotides: TGTGCCAGCAGCTTCTCCGGGACAGGGGGCAATCAGCCCCAGCATTTT. Residues: CASSFSGTGGNQPQHF.

This clone was recorded only once. CDR3 sequence: CSVKNRGTYEQYF. The CDR3 bases are TGCAGCGTAAAAAACAGGGGTACCTACGAGCAGTACTTC. The V call is TRBV29-1, the J call TRBJ2-7, with 7 bases fitting TRBD1. Trimming cost V 6 bases and J 2 bases; bases outside gene matches: 7. The germline V gene has CDR1 SQVTM and CDR2 ANQGSEA. The CDR3 consists of 13 residues.

V and J are TRBV19 and TRBJ2-5; 9 bases map to TRBD1. Trimming at V came to 5 bases and at J to 3 bases, leaving 4 bases not matched to a gene. The CDR3 contains 14 residues. Germline V gene data show CDR1 as LNHDA and CDR2 as SQIVND (reference sequence). The CDR3 DNA reads TGTGCCAGTAGTGATCGGACAGGGGAAGAGACCCAGTACTTC. It codes for CASSDRTGEETQYF.

This clone turned up a few times. V gene TRBV7-9 combines with J gene TRBJ1-1; D not resolved. The CDR3 sequence is 15 residues long. Germline CDR1 SEHNR, CDR2 FQNEAQ (reference sequence). The germline V and J ends were trimmed by 2 bases and 1 base, with 11 bases remaining between them. The CDR3 nucleotides are TGTGCCAGCAGCTTACTTCCTCCCCCGAACACTGAAGCTTTCTTT. Translating gives CASSLLPPPNTEAFF.

The gene calls are TRBV2 and TRBJ2-3; tentative D call: TRBD2 (6 bases). V lost 6 bases, J lost 2 bases, and 9 bases lay in between. The CDR3 is 13 residues long. The germline V gene has CDR1 SNHLY and CDR2 FYNNEI. CDR3 residues: CASRADYTDTQYF. CDR3 nucleotide sequence: TGTGCCAGCAGAGCGGACTACACAGATACGCAGTATTTT.